The entry below describes one T cell receptor (beta chain). Antigen specificity is unknown. In germline, CDR1 is MNHEY, CDR2 SMNVEV (reference sequence). J was trimmed by 5 bases and V by 5 bases; bases with no gene match: 12. The length of the CDR3 is 16 residues. TCRdb processed the reads anew with MiXCR; each CDR3 protein has one entry. The sample holds 450,000 to 650,000 distinct CDR3 sequences, 26% seen once. The sample belongs to a study of T cell repertoires in cytomegalovirus infection. The overall study: Signatures in public TCR beta sequences pointed to both CMV infection and matching HLA type.

Study-wide results and limits: Based on cumulative public TCR beta family frequency, carriers of CMV plus the relevant HLA were identified. Predominance within the ex vivo response was attributable to HLA-C-restricted CMV-specific TCR beta clonotypes.

J is TRBJ2-7 and V is TRBV27; 10 nucleotides align to TRBD1. The clonotype originates from a human donor in good health (CMV status not recorded). Some clones in this sample may be carry-over from other donors' samples. Material: PBMCs. The CDR3 here is CASSPETGTGVHEQYF. The CDR3 DNA follows: TGTGCCAGCAGTCCCGAAACCGGGACAGGGGTACACGAGCAGTACTTC.